The 26 T cell receptor beta chains below were found in one sample sequenced in a study of CXCR3-negative and CXCR3-positive naive CD8 T cells. Study findings and constraints: Researchers report that CXCR3-positive naive cells carry more hydrophobic TRB CDR3s than CXCR3-negative naive cells.

These receptors have no known antigen. The TRB cDNA libraries were prepared by 5' RACE with UMI labels. TCRdb re-called the 5' RACE reads, yielding one record per CDR3 amino acid sequence without DNA. The table lists 55,000 to 75,000 distinct CDR3 sequences. Input material: naive CXCR3+ CD8+ T cells from blood. Documented subset: CD45RO-CCR7+CD27+CD95- naive CD8+ T cells expressing CXCR3 (TNR3+). These receptors all come from a human donor in good health. Some clones in this sample may be carry-over from other donors' samples.

The chain recombines TRBV15 with TRBJ2-5; TCRdb selects TRBD2, and the lack of DNA leaves this call unchecked. In germline, CDR1 is LNHNV, CDR2 YYDKDF (reference sequence). CDR3 size: 16 residues. This chain's CDR3 is CATSRDFSGGAETQYF.

The chain joins TRBV19 to TRBJ2-5; the TCRdb call, TRBD1, lacks DNA for checking. From germline, CDR1 is LNHDA and CDR2 SQIVND (reference sequence). CDR3 length equals 14 residues. The CDR3 is CASSILQEQETQYF. The complete variable domain, with remaining parts taken from reference TRBV19 and TRBJ2-5, reads DGGITQSPKYLFRKEGQNVTLSCEQNLNHDAMYWYRQDPGQGLRLIYYSQIVNDFQKGDIAEGYSVSREKKESFPLTVTSAQKNPTAFYLCASSILQEQETQYFGPGTRLLVL.

This chain links TRBV21-1 with TRBJ2-1; the TCRdb call, TRBD1, lacks DNA for checking. TRBV21-1 is a recognized pseudogene. The length of the CDR3 is 18 residues. CDR3: CASSLRDGSRCNYNEQFF.

The V gene is TRBV11-3, the J gene TRBJ2-1; TCRdb indicates TRBD1, and absent DNA this call remains unverified. The CDR3 has 14 residues. CDR1 is SGHNT and CDR2 is YENEEA in the germline V gene. The CDR3 region is CASSDRDRYNEQFF.

The genes are TRBV29-1 and TRBJ2-1; TCRdb's D call, TRBD1, is unchecked because there is no DNA. This CDR3 has 13 residues. Germline CDR1 and CDR2: SQVTM and ANQGSEA. CDR3: CSVEDRGGDEQFF.

The CDR3 reads CASSLGLSSYEQYF. The rearrangement links TRBV5-1 to TRBJ2-7. Germline CDR1 and CDR2: SGHRS and YFSETQ. The CDR3 is 14 amino acids. The full variable domain, its missing parts supplied by reference TRBV5-1 and TRBJ2-7, is KAGVTQTPRYLIKTRGQQVTLSCSPISGHRSVSWYQQTPGQGLQFLFEYFSETQRNKGNFPGRFSGRQFSNSRSEMNVSTLELGDSALYLCASSLGLSSYEQYFGPGTRLTVT.

This chain uses TRBV10-3 with TRBJ2-1; TCRdb proposes TRBD2, but this gene call is untestable without DNA. Germline V gene lookup returns CDR1 ENHRY and CDR2 SYGVKD. There are 17 residues in the CDR3. The CDR3 loop reads CAIRGTSGAGIHNEQFF.

The chain uses TRBV7-9 and TRBJ1-1. CDR1 and CDR2 (germline): SEHNR, FQNEAQ (reference sequence). This CDR3 region has 13 residues. CDR3 region: CASSDTLNTEAFF.

CDR3 sequence reads: CASSQAQYSDAFF. This rearrangement joins TRBV4-1 to TRBJ1-1. The CDR3 is made up of 13 amino acids. CDR1 and CDR2 (germline): MGHRA, YSYEKL.

V gene TRBV29-1 combines with J gene TRBJ2-7; TCRdb selects TRBD1, and the lack of DNA leaves this call unchecked. Germline V lookup: CDR1 SQVTM, CDR2 ANQGSEA. CDR3 length: 14 amino acids. The CDR3 sequence: CSVDSGPPSYEQYF.

The chain is built from TRBV29-1 and TRBJ1-2. The CDR3 runs 13 residues. Germline CDR1 and CDR2: SQVTM and ANQGSEA. CDR3 sequence reads: CSVEDSEYYGYTF.

The rearrangement uses TRBV20-1 and TRBJ2-1; TCRdb selects TRBD2, and the lack of DNA leaves this call unchecked. Germline V CDR1 and CDR2: DFQATT, SNEGSKA (reference sequence). The CDR3 is made up of 15 amino acids. The CDR3 sequence: CSAILPEATYNEQFF.

The chain recombines TRBV7-9 with TRBJ2-7; as DNA is missing, the TRBD1 call by TCRdb cannot be tested. CDR3 length: 13 residues. Germline CDR1 SEHNR, CDR2 FQNEAQ (reference sequence). CDR3 sequence: CASSLQGDYEQYF.

This sequence joins TRBV6-6 and TRBJ2-1; with no DNA, the TCRdb D assignment of TRBD2 cannot be verified. Germline CDR1 MNHNY, CDR2 SVGAGI (reference sequence). The CDR3 runs to 17 residues. This chain's CDR3 is CASSQSGLSGSYNEQFF.

This chain uses TRBV7-9 with TRBJ2-1; no DNA is available, so the TRBD1 call from TCRdb remains unchecked. Germline V lookup: CDR1 SEHNR, CDR2 FQNEAQ (reference sequence). The CDR3 is made up of 15 amino acids. The CDR3 spells CASSLVLDRGNEQFF.

The chain is built from TRBV6-5 and TRBJ1-5; TCRdb picks TRBD1, but there is no DNA to check that call. The CDR3 has 17 amino acids. Germline CDR1 is MNHEY and CDR2 is SVGAGI. CDR3: CASSYLPIQGSNQPQHF.

The chain joins TRBV29-1 to TRBJ2-2. The CDR3 has 16 residues. CDR1 SQVTM and CDR2 ANQGSEA come from the germline V gene. This CDR3 reads CSVEGARGANTGELFF.

The V call is TRBV29-1, the J call TRBJ2-7; TCRdb's D call, TRBD1, is unchecked because there is no DNA. The CDR3 has 14 residues. Germline CDR1 SQVTM, CDR2 ANQGSEA. The chain's CDR3 is CSVTWTGGFYEQYF.

The chain couples TRBV20-1 to TRBJ2-1; checking the TCRdb D call of TRBD1 is not possible without DNA. Germline CDR1 reads DFQATT; CDR2 reads SNEGSKA (reference sequence). The length of the CDR3 is 19 residues. The CDR3 here is CSARDTGWTGPSSYNEQFF.

V gene TRBV10-1 combines with J gene TRBJ1-4. CDR3 size: 15 residues. The V gene's germline CDR1 is WNHNN and CDR2 SYGVQD (reference sequence). The CDR3 loop reads CASSESRREDEKLFF.

The genes are TRBV20-1 and TRBJ1-5. CDR3 length: 16 amino acids. Germline-derived CDR1 and CDR2 are DFQATT and SNEGSKA (reference sequence). CDR3 region: CSARALIENSNQPQHF.

The J gene is TRBJ2-5, the V gene TRBV7-9. Germline values: CDR1 SEHNR, CDR2 FQNEAQ (reference sequence). The CDR3 runs 12 residues. The CDR3: CASSFGVETQYF.

The chain couples TRBV18 to TRBJ2-3. Germline values: CDR1 KGHSH, CDR2 LQKENI. The CDR3 spans 14 residues. CDR3 sequence reads: CASSPPIRTDTQYF. Filled out from reference TRBV18 and TRBJ2-3, the complete variable domain reads NAGVMQNPRHLVRRRGQEARLRCSPMKGHSHVYWYRQLPEEGLKFMVYLQKENIIDESGMPKERFSAEFPKEGPSILRIQQVVRGDSAAYFCASSPPIRTDTQYFGPGTRLTVL.

The J gene is TRBJ1-3, the V gene TRBV20-1; the D call of TRBD1 rests on TCRdb alone, since no DNA is present to check it. The CDR3 runs to 14 residues. The germline V gene has CDR1 DFQATT and CDR2 SNEGSKA (reference sequence). The CDR3: CSARDLGAGNTIYF.

J is TRBJ2-7 and V is TRBV2. The germline gives CDR1 SNHLY, CDR2 FYNNEI. CDR3 length: 11 amino acids. The CDR3 protein is CASTGLNKLYF.

The chain combines TRBV27 with TRBJ1-1. The CDR3 runs to 15 residues. Germline-derived CDR1 and CDR2 are MNHEY and SMNVEV (reference sequence). The CDR3 loop reads CASNSGRKEDTEAFF.